This TCR beta chain was recorded in a study of technical replicates of blood from several donors. Data came from immunoSEQ multiplex PCR; TCRdb stores just in-frame clones and leaves some out. The sample lists 95,000 to 100,000 clones, roughly 95% seen once, with roughly 0.21% in the top ten. Germline lookup yields CDR1 SGHNT and CDR2 YENEEA. This CDR3 contains 17 residues. V was pared by 3 bases and J by 6 bases, with 12 bases of the junction left unmatched. The sample was T cells isolated from PBMCs. The chain recombines TRBV11-3 with TRBJ2-1; 9 nucleotides align to TRBD1. The clonotype originates from a human donor in good health. Written as DNA, the CDR3 is TGTGCCAGCAGCTTTAAACTTCCGGGACAGGGATCCAATGAGCAGTTCTTC. This gives the protein CASSFKLPGQGSNEQFF.